Detailed here is one T cell receptor beta chain. Between the trimmed V and J ends, which lost 6 bases and 4 bases, there was a span of 17 bases. The CDR3 runs to 15 residues. Germline V gene lookup returns CDR1 SGDLS and CDR2 YYNGEE. It was with unique molecular identifiers that the TCRbeta library was prepared. Via MiXCR, TCRdb re-called the PCR reads, giving one row per CDR3 protein. The sample contains about 400,000 distinct CDR3 sequences, about a fifth of which appear only once. This sample was included in a study of T-cell reconstitution after alpha-beta-depleted transplantation in children. This chain connects TRBV9 to TRBJ2-1; possibly TRBD2 for D (7 bases). This specimen consisted of PBMCs from the stem cell graft donor, obtained from the stem cell graft. The sequence was collected from a human donor who donated a stem cell graft to a child with acute myeloid leukemia. This CDR3 is CASTMGASGYNEQFF. CDR3 bases: TGTGCCAGCACCATGGGGGCTAGCGGATACAATGAGCAGTTCTTC.